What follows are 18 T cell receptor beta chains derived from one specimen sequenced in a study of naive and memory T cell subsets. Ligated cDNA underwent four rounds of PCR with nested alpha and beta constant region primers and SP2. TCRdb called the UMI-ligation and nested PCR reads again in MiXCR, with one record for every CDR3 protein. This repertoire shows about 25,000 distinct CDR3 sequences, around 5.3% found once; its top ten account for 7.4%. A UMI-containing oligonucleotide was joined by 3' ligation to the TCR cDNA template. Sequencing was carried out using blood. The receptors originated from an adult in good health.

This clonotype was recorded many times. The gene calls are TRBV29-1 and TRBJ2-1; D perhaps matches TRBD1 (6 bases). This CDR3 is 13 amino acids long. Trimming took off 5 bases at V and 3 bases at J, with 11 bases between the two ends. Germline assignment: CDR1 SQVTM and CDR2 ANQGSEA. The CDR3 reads CSVRDTNYNEQFF. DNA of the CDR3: TGCAGCGTTCGGGACACGAACTACAATGAGCAGTTCTTC.

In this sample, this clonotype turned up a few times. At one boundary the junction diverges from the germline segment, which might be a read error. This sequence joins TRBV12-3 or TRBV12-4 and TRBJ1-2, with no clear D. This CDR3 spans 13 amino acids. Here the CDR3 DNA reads TGTGCCAGCAGTTTAAAAGAGGGCAGTGGCGACACCTTC. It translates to CASSLKEGSGDTF.

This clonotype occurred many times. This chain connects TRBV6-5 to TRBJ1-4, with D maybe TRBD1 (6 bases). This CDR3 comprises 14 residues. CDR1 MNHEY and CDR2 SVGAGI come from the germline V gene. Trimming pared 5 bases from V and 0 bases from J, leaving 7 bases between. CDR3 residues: CASSRTATNEKLFF. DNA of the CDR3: TGTGCCAGCAGTCGGACAGCAACTAATGAAAAACTGTTTTTT.

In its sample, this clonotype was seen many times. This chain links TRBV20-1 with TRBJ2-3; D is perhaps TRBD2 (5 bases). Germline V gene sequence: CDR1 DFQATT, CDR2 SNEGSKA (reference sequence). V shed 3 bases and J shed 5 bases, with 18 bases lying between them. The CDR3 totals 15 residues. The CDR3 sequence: CSARAGNSDVDTQYF. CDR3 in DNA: TGCAGTGCTAGGGCGGGTAATAGCGACGTAGATACGCAGTATTTT.

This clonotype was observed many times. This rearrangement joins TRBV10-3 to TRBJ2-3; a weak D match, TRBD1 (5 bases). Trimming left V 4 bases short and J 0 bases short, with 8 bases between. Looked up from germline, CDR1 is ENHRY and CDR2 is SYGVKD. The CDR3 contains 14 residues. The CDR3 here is CAISGYRSTDTQYF. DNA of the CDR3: TGTGCCATCAGTGGGTACAGGAGCACAGATACGCAGTATTTT.

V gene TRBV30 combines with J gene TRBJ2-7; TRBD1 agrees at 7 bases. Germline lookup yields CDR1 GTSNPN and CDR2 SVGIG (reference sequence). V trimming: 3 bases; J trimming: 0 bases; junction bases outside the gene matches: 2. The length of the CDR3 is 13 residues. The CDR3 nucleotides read TGTGCCTGGAGCCGGGACAGCTCCTACGAGCAGTACTTC. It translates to CAWSRDSSYEQYF.

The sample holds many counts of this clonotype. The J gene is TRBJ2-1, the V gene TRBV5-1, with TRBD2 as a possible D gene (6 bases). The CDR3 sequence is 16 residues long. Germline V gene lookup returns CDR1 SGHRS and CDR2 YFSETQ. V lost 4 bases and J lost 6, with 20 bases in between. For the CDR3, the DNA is TGCGCCAGCAGCCGCCTAGCGCTCGGAGAGGGCAATGAGCAGTTCTTC. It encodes CASSRLALGEGNEQFF.

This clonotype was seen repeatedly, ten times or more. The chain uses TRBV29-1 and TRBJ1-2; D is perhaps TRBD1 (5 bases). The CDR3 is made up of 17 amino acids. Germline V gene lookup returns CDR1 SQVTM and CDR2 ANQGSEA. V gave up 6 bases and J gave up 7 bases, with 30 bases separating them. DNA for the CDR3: TGCAGCGTAGTATGGGGCAGTCTGAGACCCGGTCGGGGTGGCTACACCTTC. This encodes CSVVWGSLRPGRGGYTF.

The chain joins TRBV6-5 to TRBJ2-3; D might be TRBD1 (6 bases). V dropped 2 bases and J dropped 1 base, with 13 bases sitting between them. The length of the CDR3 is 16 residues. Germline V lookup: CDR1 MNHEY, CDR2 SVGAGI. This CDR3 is CASSYQGLVGTDTQYF. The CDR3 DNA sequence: TGTGCCAGCAGTTACCAGGGGTTGGTAGGCACAGATACGCAGTATTTT.

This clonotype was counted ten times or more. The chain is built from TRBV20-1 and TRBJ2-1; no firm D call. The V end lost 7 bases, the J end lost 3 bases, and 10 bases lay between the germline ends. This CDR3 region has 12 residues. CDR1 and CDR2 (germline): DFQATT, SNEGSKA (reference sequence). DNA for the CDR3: TGCAGTGTGCGGCAAGACTACAATGAGCAGTTCTTC. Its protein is CSVRQDYNEQFF.

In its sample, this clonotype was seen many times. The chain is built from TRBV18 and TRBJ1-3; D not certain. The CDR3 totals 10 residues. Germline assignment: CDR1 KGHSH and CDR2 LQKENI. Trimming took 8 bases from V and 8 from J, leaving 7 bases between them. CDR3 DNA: TGTGCCAGCCGCGGGGACACCATATATTTT. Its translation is CASRGDTIYF.

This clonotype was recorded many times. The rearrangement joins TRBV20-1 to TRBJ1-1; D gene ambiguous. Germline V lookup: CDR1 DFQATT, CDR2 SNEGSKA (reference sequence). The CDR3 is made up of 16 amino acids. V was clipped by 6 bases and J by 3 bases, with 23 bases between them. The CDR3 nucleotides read TGCAGTGCCTGGGGAGGCAAGGATTTTTGGGACACTGAAGCTTTCTTT. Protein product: CSAWGGKDFWDTEAFF.

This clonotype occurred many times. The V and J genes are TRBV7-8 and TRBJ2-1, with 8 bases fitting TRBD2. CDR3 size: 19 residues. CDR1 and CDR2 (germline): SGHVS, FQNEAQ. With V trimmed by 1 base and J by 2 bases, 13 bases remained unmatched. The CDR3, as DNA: TGTGCCAGCAGCTTAGGTCTCCCAGCGGGAGACGAAGCCTACAATGAGCAGTTCTTC. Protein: CASSLGLPAGDEAYNEQFF.

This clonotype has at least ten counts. CDR3 coding DNA: TGCGCCAGCAGCCAACCCGGGCGAAGCAATGAGCAGTTCTTC. It yields the protein CASSQPGRSNEQFF. The chain carries TRBV4-1 and TRBJ2-1; D call uncertain. This CDR3 spans 14 amino acids. Germline CDR1 MGHRA, CDR2 YSYEKL. Trimming shortened V by 2 bases and J by 6 bases, and 11 bases separated the two germline ends.

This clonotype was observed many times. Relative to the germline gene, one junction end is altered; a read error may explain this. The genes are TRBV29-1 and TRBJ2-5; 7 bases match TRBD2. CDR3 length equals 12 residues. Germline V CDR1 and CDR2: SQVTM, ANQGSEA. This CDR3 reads CSIYGGGETQYF. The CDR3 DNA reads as TGTAGTATTTATGGGGGAGGGGAGACCCAGTACTTC.

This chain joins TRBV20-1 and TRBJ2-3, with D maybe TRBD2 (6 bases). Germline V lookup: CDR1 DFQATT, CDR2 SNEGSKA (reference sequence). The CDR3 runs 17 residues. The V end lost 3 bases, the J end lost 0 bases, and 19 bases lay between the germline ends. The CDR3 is CSASLSGVSPSTDTQYF. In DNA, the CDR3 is TGCAGTGCTAGCCTATCGGGAGTTTCACCGAGCACAGATACGCAGTATTTT.

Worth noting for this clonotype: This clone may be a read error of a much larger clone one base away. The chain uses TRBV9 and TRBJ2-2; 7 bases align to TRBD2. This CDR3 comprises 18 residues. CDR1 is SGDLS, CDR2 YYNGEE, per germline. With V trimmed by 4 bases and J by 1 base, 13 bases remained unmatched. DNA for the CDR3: TGTGCCAGCAGCCCCCCAAAGGCGGGAGTACTGAACACCGGGGAGCTGTTTTTT. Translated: CASSPPKAGVLNTGELFF.

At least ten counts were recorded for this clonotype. The CDR3 DNA reads as TGCAGTGCTAGGCGGGCTAGCTCCTACAATGAGCAGTTCTTC. Its translation: CSARRASSYNEQFF. V gene TRBV20-1 combines with J gene TRBJ2-1, with D maybe TRBD2 (5 bases). CDR1 and CDR2 from the germline V gene are DFQATT and SNEGSKA (reference sequence). This CDR3 spans 14 amino acids. V dropped 3 bases and J dropped 0 bases, with 9 bases sitting between them.